These 8 T cell receptor beta chains were all obtained from the same sample, sequenced in a study of OX40 agonist ivuxolimab in advanced cancers. The data were produced by immunoSEQ multiplex PCR, yet TCRdb's version contains in-frame clones alone and is incomplete. Of around 94,000 clones in the sample, under 95% are singletons; the top ten hold 0.7% to 1%. The starting material was CD4+ or CD8+ T cells sorted from blood, obtained in a trial of the OX40 agonist ivuxolimab. The receptors stem from an adult with an advanced solid tumor such as melanoma, head and neck, liver or kidney cancer.

This sequence joins TRBV19 and TRBJ1-5; 9 bases line up with TRBD1. J lost 0 bases, V lost 6 bases, and 9 bases had no gene match. CDR3 length: 17 residues. Germline CDR1 is LNHDA and CDR2 is SQIVND (reference sequence). The CDR3, as DNA: TGTGCCAGTAGGGACAGGGGATCGGGCTATAGCAATCAGCCCCAGCATTTT. This translates into CASRDRGSGYSNQPQHF.

This sequence joins TRBV4-2 and TRBJ1-3, with D tentatively TRBD1 (6 bases). The CDR3 covers 16 residues. The germline gives CDR1 LGHNA, CDR2 YNFKEQ. Trimming left V 3 bases short and J 3 bases short, with 15 bases between. CDR3 region: CASSQYITGFGNTIYF. Written as DNA, the CDR3 is TGTGCCAGCAGCCAGTATATTACAGGGTTTGGAAACACCATATATTTT.

The chain employs TRBV14 and TRBJ2-7; no clear D gene. The CDR3 length is 13 residues. Trimming left V 4 bases short and J 6 bases short, with 13 bases between. Germline lookup yields CDR1 SGHDN and CDR2 FVKESK. CDR3 bases: TGTGCCAGCAGCCCAAGCCGAGAAGGCGAGCAGTACTTC. Protein product: CASSPSREGEQYF.

The chain employs TRBV23-1 and TRBJ2-5; 7 bases map to TRBD2. TRBV23-1 is noted as an ORF with a role that remains uncertain. J lost 3 bases, V lost 6 bases, and 7 bases had no gene match. The CDR3 totals 14 residues. Here the CDR3 reads CASRRGGGEETQYF. The CDR3 nucleotides are TGCGCCAGCAGACGGGGTGGGGGGGAAGAGACCCAGTACTTC.

The chain couples TRBV28 to TRBJ1-1, with a possible D match to TRBD1 (5 bases). The CDR3 consists of 14 residues. V was pared by 2 bases and J by 1 base, with 8 bases between. Germline values: CDR1 MDHEN, CDR2 SYDVKM. CDR3 residues: CASSLVTENTEAFF. The DNA of the CDR3 is TGTGCCAGCAGTTTAGTGACAGAGAACACTGAAGCTTTCTTT.

Only a few counts were recorded for this clone. The chain carries TRBV29-1 and TRBJ1-1; 8 positions agree with TRBD1. This CDR3 comprises 13 residues. The V and J ends lost 3 bases and 1 base, in that order; junction bases with no gene match: 1. The V gene's germline CDR1 is SQVTM and CDR2 ANQGSEA. The CDR3 region has the DNA TGCAGCGTTGAGGGGACAGGGAACACTGAAGCTTTCTTT. It yields the protein CSVEGTGNTEAFF.

V usage is TRBV18 and J usage is TRBJ2-1; possibly TRBD2 for D (5 bases). The germline V and J ends were trimmed by 2 bases and 0 bases, with 8 bases remaining between them. Germline CDR1 reads KGHSH; CDR2 reads LQKENI. CDR3 length: 15 amino acids. CDR3 nucleotides: TGTGCCAGCTCACCAAGCGGAAGCTCCTACAATGAGCAGTTCTTC. This encodes CASSPSGSSYNEQFF.

The J gene is TRBJ1-1, the V gene TRBV14; TRBD1 might be the D (5 bases). V shed 0 bases and J shed 0 bases, with 8 bases lying between them. Germline V CDR1 and CDR2: SGHDN, FVKESK. The length of the CDR3 is 15 residues. The CDR3 DNA reads TGTGCCAGCAGCCAAGAGACAGACATGAACACTGAAGCTTTCTTT. Translating it yields CASSQETDMNTEAFF.